These 26 T cell receptor beta chains came from one sample sequenced in a study of T-cell memory formation after mild COVID-19. TCRdb passed the 5' RACE reads through MiXCR, listing each CDR3 protein once. This sample has just under 350,000 distinct CDR3 sequences, with 10% to 15% found just once. The sample consisted of PBMCs or a T cell subset sorted from them (not recorded which). All receptors come from a man aged 18 to 35 who had mild COVID-19 (a few samples of this study predate the infection). Cell type and time point are not known.

On this clonotype itself: The junction shows a germline mismatch at one end, possibly a read error. V usage is TRBV10-3 and J usage is TRBJ1-4; 7 nucleotides match TRBD1. CDR1 is ENHRY and CDR2 is SYGVKD in the germline V gene. CDR3 size: 15 residues. The CDR3 loop is CAIRGSTGLNEKPFF. The CDR3 DNA is TGTGCCATCAGAGGGTCGACAGGGCTAAATGAAAAACCGTTTTTT.

This clonotype was seen at least ten times. This rearrangement joins TRBV5-5 to TRBJ2-3, with 8 bases lining up with TRBD1. Germline CDR1 reads SGHKS; CDR2 reads YYEKEE (reference sequence). The V gene end was trimmed by 7 bases and the J gene end by 0 bases; junction bases not matched to a gene: 10. The CDR3 loop spans 16 amino acids. The CDR3: CASGLPGTGSTDTQYF. The CDR3 nucleotides are TGTGCCAGCGGCCTCCCGGGGACAGGAAGCACAGATACGCAGTATTTT.

The chain is built from TRBV20-1 and TRBJ2-1, with TRBD2 matching 8 bases. With V trimmed by 2 bases and J by 8 bases, 17 bases remained unmatched. The CDR3 length is 17 residues. The germline gives CDR1 DFQATT, CDR2 SNEGSKA (reference sequence). DNA for the CDR3: TGCAGTGCTAGAATGGGACGGACGGGGGGGCCCCGGGATGAGCAGTTCTTC. Protein sequence: CSARMGRTGGPRDEQFF.

This clonotype occurred a few times. The gene calls are TRBV10-3 and TRBJ1-2; no reliable D call. CDR3 length: 14 amino acids. CDR1 ENHRY and CDR2 SYGVKD come from the germline V gene. V was clipped by 5 bases and J by 1 base, with 11 bases between them. The CDR3 spells CAISPDGFNYGYTF. Written as DNA, the CDR3 is TGTGCCATCAGTCCGGACGGGTTTAACTATGGCTACACCTTC.

The table lists this clonotype with many counts. The chain links TRBV7-2 to TRBJ2-7, with TRBD2 identical over 11 bases. This CDR3 comprises 17 residues. The ends lost 5 bases at V and 0 bases at J; junction bases unmatched: 9. The germline gives CDR1 SGHTA, CDR2 FQGNSA. In DNA form, the CDR3 reads TGTGCCAGCAGCGGACGGACTAGCGGGTTAAGCTCCTACGAGCAGTACTTC. Translated: CASSGRTSGLSSYEQYF.

This clonotype has just a few counts. The chain joins TRBV7-6 to TRBJ1-6; D possibly corresponds to TRBD1 (6 bases). Between the trimmed V and J ends, which lost 5 bases and 11 bases, there was a span of 19 bases. CDR3 length equals 15 residues. Germline V gene data show CDR1 as SGHVS and CDR2 as FNYEAQ. The CDR3 region is CASSLVAQGRPPLHF. The DNA for the CDR3 is TGTGCCAGCAGCCTAGTGGCGCAGGGGAGGCCACCCCTCCACTTT.

The chain links TRBV20-1 to TRBJ1-1; D might be TRBD1 (6 bases). The germline V and J ends were trimmed by 1 base and 3 bases, with 12 bases remaining between them. Germline-derived CDR1 and CDR2 are DFQATT and SNEGSKA (reference sequence). This CDR3 is 14 amino acids long. In DNA, the CDR3 is TGCAGTGCTAGAGGCCGGGGGGCGGACACTGAAGCTTTCTTT. It specifies CSARGRGADTEAFF.

This clonotype was found a few times. The chain combines TRBV18 with TRBJ2-4; D is possibly TRBD1 (6 bases). Trimming removed 5 bases from V and 2 bases from J, with 10 bases in between. The CDR3 has 14 amino acids. Germline values: CDR1 KGHSH, CDR2 LQKENI. CDR3 sequence reads: CASSADSPKNIQYF. CDR3 coding DNA: TGTGCCAGCTCAGCGGACAGCCCCAAAAACATTCAGTACTTC.

This clonotype was seen a few times. The genes are TRBV7-9 and TRBJ2-5; tentatively, D is TRBD2 (6 bases). Germline assignment: CDR1 SEHNR and CDR2 FQNEAQ (reference sequence). The CDR3 loop spans 17 amino acids. V lost 0 bases and J lost 1, with 15 bases in between. CDR3 in amino acids: CASSLARRGIFQETQYF. Here the CDR3 DNA reads TGTGCCAGCAGCTTAGCGCGGAGGGGTATCTTCCAAGAGACCCAGTACTTC. The variable domain in full, with the rest retrieved from reference TRBV7-9 and TRBJ2-5, is DTGVSQNPRHKITKRGQNVTFRCDPISEHNRLYWYRQTLGQGPEFLTYFQNEAQLEKSRLLSDRFSAERPKGSFSTLEIQRTEQGDSAMYLCASSLARRGIFQETQYFGPGTRLLVL.

This clonotype was detected a few times. The chain is built from TRBV24-1 and TRBJ2-2; D gene unclear. Trimming stripped 4 bases from V and 1 base from J, with 6 bases between. CDR3 length: 14 amino acids. Looked up from germline, CDR1 is KGHDR and CDR2 is SFDVKD. The CDR3 nucleotides are TGTGCCACCAGTGACAGCAAGAACACCGGGGAGCTGTTTTTT. It is translated as CATSDSKNTGELFF.

Ten or more counts support this clonotype. The V call is TRBV23-1, the J call TRBJ2-3; D not resolved. TRBV23-1 counts as an open reading frame of uncertain function. The CDR3 is 14 residues long. Between the trimmed V and J ends, which lost 5 bases and 2 bases, there was a span of 11 bases. This chain's CDR3 is CASSGTAITDTQYF. The CDR3 DNA reads TGCGCCAGCAGTGGTACAGCTATCACAGATACGCAGTATTTT.

The gene calls are TRBV4-2 and TRBJ2-7; unclear D gene. From germline, CDR1 is LGHNA and CDR2 YNFKEQ. Trimming cost V 4 bases and J 4 bases, with 17 bases left between them. The CDR3 loop spans 15 amino acids. The CDR3, as DNA: TGTGCCAGCAGCCCAACCCGGCTAGTATCTTACGAGCAGTACTTC. It is translated as CASSPTRLVSYEQYF.

The chain recombines TRBV6-4 with TRBJ2-3, with 10 positions matching TRBD2. The CDR3 totals 15 residues. J lost 3 bases, V lost 6 bases, and 6 bases had no gene match. CDR1 MRHNA and CDR2 SNTAGT come from the germline V gene. CDR3 sequence: CASSASGGWTDTQYF. The CDR3 nucleotides read TGTGCCAGCAGCGCTAGCGGGGGTTGGACAGATACGCAGTATTTT.

This chain joins TRBV27 and TRBJ2-1; TRBD1 matches at 7 bases. CDR3 size: 13 residues. J was trimmed by 5 bases and V by 6 bases; bases with no gene match: 4. CDR1 and CDR2 (germline): MNHEY, SMNVEV (reference sequence). The chain's CDR3 is CASRTGPHNEQFF. Here the CDR3 DNA reads TGTGCCAGCAGGACAGGGCCGCACAATGAGCAGTTCTTC.

This clonotype was detected only a few times. A clone one base away is much larger, so this may be a read error. The rearrangement links TRBV3-1 to TRBJ2-3; the match to TRBD2 covers 12 bases. CDR1 and CDR2 from the germline V gene are LGHDT and YNNKEL (reference sequence). The CDR3 runs to 15 residues. Trimming at V came to 6 bases and at J to 1 base, leaving 2 bases not matched to a gene. CDR3 loop: CASSRTSGGTDTQYF. CDR3 coding DNA: TGTGCCAGCAGTAGGACTAGCGGGGGCACAGATACGCAGTATTTT.

The chain joins TRBV6-2 or TRBV6-3 to TRBJ2-5; D is tentatively TRBD1 or TRBD2 (6 bases each). The V and J ends lost 10 bases and 2 bases respectively, with 23 bases between them. Per the germline V gene, CDR1 is MNHEY and CDR2 is SVGEGT. The CDR3 is made up of 16 amino acids. The CDR3 bases are TGTGCCACCTACGTGGATACGGGGGCGGAACAAGAGACCCAGTACTTC. Encoded protein: CATYVDTGAEQETQYF.

This clonotype was seen a handful of times. The V and J genes are TRBV29-1 and TRBJ1-1; D gene unclear. Germline CDR1 is SQVTM and CDR2 is ANQGSEA. V was clipped by 4 bases and J by 0 bases, with 12 bases between them. This CDR3 spans 14 amino acids. CDR3 nucleotides: TGCAGCGTTGGAGTCGACTCAGTGAACACTGAAGCTTTCTTT. Translated: CSVGVDSVNTEAFF.

This chain uses TRBV18 with TRBJ1-5; D is possibly TRBD1 (6 bases). The CDR3 spans 14 residues. V lost 8 bases, J lost 4 bases, and 15 bases lay in between. The germline V gene encodes CDR1 KGHSH and CDR2 LQKENI. The CDR3 here is CASAGPGANQPQHF. CDR3 DNA: TGTGCCAGCGCCGGGCCAGGGGCGAATCAGCCCCAGCATTTT.

The rearrangement links TRBV7-8 to TRBJ1-1; 8 bases line up with TRBD1. Unmatched junction bases numbered 18, after V lost 2 bases and J lost 4 bases. Germline CDR1 SGHVS, CDR2 FQNEAQ. The CDR3 is 19 residues long. The CDR3 nucleotides are TGTGCCAGCAGCTTAACAGCAGGGTCCTCTGGACAGGGTCTCACTGAAGCTTTCTTT. It encodes CASSLTAGSSGQGLTEAFF.

This chain links TRBV12-3 or TRBV12-4 with TRBJ2-2; 7 bases map to TRBD2. Trimming cost V 11 bases and J 4 bases; bases outside gene matches: 16. There are 16 residues in the CDR3. CDR3 protein: CAGQSGGSGGTGELFF. CDR3 nucleotides: TGTGCCGGACAATCGGGGGGAAGTGGTGGCACCGGGGAGCTGTTTTTT.

This clonotype was seen repeatedly, ten times or more. The chain links TRBV11-2 to TRBJ2-7; 8 bases map to TRBD1. This CDR3 is built from 18 residues. CDR1 and CDR2 (germline): SGHAT, FQNNGV. With 2 bases clipped from V and 0 bases from J, the junction kept 12 bases outside the gene matches. For the CDR3, the DNA is TGTGCCAGCAGCTTAAGGGGGTGGGGACAGGCGAGCTCCTACGAGCAGTACTTC. The encoded protein is CASSLRGWGQASSYEQYF.

This clonotype was detected a few times. This chain joins TRBV5-1 and TRBJ2-7; D possibly matches TRBD1 or TRBD2 (5 bases each). CDR1 is SGHRS, CDR2 YFSETQ, per germline. The V end was cut by 4 bases, the J end by 2 bases, with 19 bases between. The CDR3 is made up of 16 amino acids. The CDR3 DNA is TGCGCCAGCAGCGGGCCAGGTGGGACCGAGACCTACGAGCAGTACGTC. Translation gives CASSGPGGTETYEQYV.

There are a few counts of this clonotype. The V and J genes are TRBV5-1 and TRBJ1-6; D uncertain. V was pared by 0 bases and J by 3 bases, with 4 bases between. CDR3 length: 14 amino acids. Looked up from germline, CDR1 is SGHRS and CDR2 is YFSETQ. Written as DNA, the CDR3 is TGCGCCAGCAGCTTGGCCGTCTATAATTCACCCCTCCACTTT. It is translated as CASSLAVYNSPLHF.

The table lists this clonotype with many counts. The chain is built from TRBV7-2 and TRBJ1-1; unclear D gene. Germline CDR1 reads SGHTA; CDR2 reads FQGNSA. This CDR3 comprises 13 residues. V was cut by 5 bases and J by 2 bases, with 9 bases left in between. DNA for the CDR3: TGTGCCAGCAGCCCCGGTGGTAACACTGAAGCTTTCTTT. Protein sequence: CASSPGGNTEAFF.

This clonotype turned up a few times. This sequence joins TRBV29-1 and TRBJ2-7; TRBD1 might be the D (6 bases). Trimming took off 5 bases at V and 0 bases at J, with 14 bases between the two ends. CDR1 is SQVTM and CDR2 is ANQGSEA in the germline V gene. This CDR3 spans 14 amino acids. DNA of the CDR3: TGCAGCGTTAATACAGGGATAAGCTCCTACGAGCAGTACTTC. Protein: CSVNTGISSYEQYF.

This clonotype was counted between two and nine times. The V and J genes are TRBV7-2 and TRBJ2-5; D is possibly TRBD1 or TRBD2 (7 bases each). This CDR3 is 16 amino acids long. Germline V CDR1 and CDR2: SGHTA, FQGNSA. V lost 4 bases, J lost 5 bases, and 20 bases lay in between. CDR3 amino acids: CASSSRRGGAWETQYF. For the CDR3, the DNA is TGTGCCAGCAGCTCCCGCAGGGGGGGGGCCTGGGAGACCCAGTACTTC. Drawing the rest from reference TRBV7-2 and TRBJ2-5, the complete variable domain is GAGVSQSPSNKVTEKGKDVELRCDPISGHTALYWYRQSLGQGLEFLIYFQGNSAPDKSGLPSDRFSAERTGGSVSTLTIQRTQQEDSAVYLCASSSRRGGAWETQYFGPGTRLLVL.